Following are 32 T cell receptor beta chains from one sample sequenced in a study of blood T cells in healthy people across ages. Alongside a J-beta primer mix, a sample-barcoded 5' primer served in a second PCR lasting about 7 to 11 cycles. Each CDR3 protein is one row after TCRdb ran MiXCR on the 5' RACE reads. The sample lists around 970,000 distinct CDR3 sequences; about 51% were seen once. Sequenced sample: blood. These receptors all come from a woman in her sixties or seventies in good health.

This clonotype was recorded a few times. This sequence joins TRBV30 and TRBJ1-2; D not certain. CDR1 and CDR2 from the germline V gene are GTSNPN and SVGIG (reference sequence). Trimming shortened V by 1 base and J by 1 base, and 4 bases separated the two germline ends. This CDR3 is built from 12 residues. As DNA, the CDR3 is TGTGCCTGGAGTGGTGTTAACTATGGCTACACCTTC. It is translated as CAWSGVNYGYTF.

The rearrangement uses TRBV7-9 and TRBJ2-1; D is perhaps TRBD2 (5 bases). Trimming took off 2 bases at V and 13 bases at J, with 12 bases between the two ends. This CDR3 has 12 amino acids. The V gene's germline CDR1 is SEHNR and CDR2 FQNEAQ (reference sequence). CDR3 sequence reads: CASSLSGADQFF. CDR3 in DNA: TGTGCCAGCAGCTTATCCGGAGCGGACCAGTTCTTC. Full variable domain (rest looked up from reference TRBV7-9 and TRBJ2-1): DTGVSQNPRHKITKRGQNVTFRCDPISEHNRLYWYRQTLGQGPEFLTYFQNEAQLEKSRLLSDRFSAERPKGSFSTLEIQRTEQGDSAMYLCASSLSGADQFFGPGTRLTVL.

The chain links TRBV28 to TRBJ2-5; D is ambiguous. V dropped 8 bases and J dropped 7 bases, with 20 bases sitting between them. CDR3 size: 14 residues. The germline CDR1 and CDR2 sequences are MDHEN and SYDVKM. As DNA, the CDR3 is TGTGCCAGCCGCCTTAGGGCCCCAGTGCCGACCCAGTACTTC. Protein: CASRLRAPVPTQYF.

The chain links TRBV4-3 to TRBJ2-4; D is perhaps TRBD1 (6 bases). The J call may be wrong; the DNA end is better matched by TRBJ2-7. This CDR3 is 17 amino acids long. Germline-derived CDR1 and CDR2 are LGHNA and YSLEER. CDR3 in amino acids: CASSQDYRPDRGAEQYF. The CDR3 DNA reads TGCGCCAGCAGCCAAGATTATCGTCCGGACAGAGGGGCCGAGCAGTACTTC.

In its sample, this clonotype was seen a few times. The V gene is TRBV20-1, the J gene TRBJ2-4; 7 positions match TRBD1. With 8 bases clipped from V and 9 bases from J, the junction kept 13 bases outside the gene matches. Germline loops: CDR1 DFQATT, CDR2 SNEGSKA (reference sequence). The CDR3 runs to 13 residues. The CDR3 sequence: CSPNPNRGSIQYF. The CDR3 coding sequence is TGCAGTCCTAACCCCAACAGGGGAAGCATTCAGTACTTC.

This rearrangement joins TRBV12-3 or TRBV12-4 to TRBJ2-1, with no clear D. Between the trimmed V and J ends, which lost 4 bases and 2 bases, there was a span of 12 bases. The CDR3 sequence is 15 residues long. The CDR3: CASSSYRLAYNEQFF. The CDR3 nucleotides are TGTGCCAGCAGTTCCTACAGATTAGCCTACAATGAGCAGTTCTTC.

This clonotype showed up just once. This chain uses TRBV28 with TRBJ1-5; D is perhaps TRBD1 (5 bases). This CDR3 spans 16 amino acids. Deletions cut 3 bases from V and 9 bases from J, with 21 bases between. In germline, CDR1 is MDHEN, CDR2 SYDVKM. CDR3 region: CASSFKGFLLIRPQHF. The CDR3 DNA reads as TGTGCCAGCAGTTTCAAGGGGTTCCTACTCATTCGGCCCCAGCATTTT.

This clonotype was recorded a few times. This rearrangement joins TRBV28 to TRBJ1-2; D perhaps matches TRBD1 (5 bases). V was pared by 7 bases and J by 6 bases, with 21 bases between. The CDR3 has 15 residues. Germline V CDR1 and CDR2: MDHEN, SYDVKM. In DNA form, the CDR3 reads TGTGCCAGCAACCTACCCATGGGGGGGAGGAATGGCTACACCTTC. It translates to CASNLPMGGRNGYTF.

Only a few counts were recorded for this clonotype. The chain combines TRBV7-2 with TRBJ2-7, with 13 bases matching TRBD2. V dropped 5 bases and J dropped 5; count of bases not matched to a gene: 21. The CDR3 extends over 20 amino acids. The germline gives CDR1 SGHTA, CDR2 FQGNSA. This CDR3 reads CASSPRSPSGLAGVGDEQYF. The CDR3 DNA reads TGTGCCAGCAGCCCGAGATCACCGTCCGGACTAGCGGGAGTCGGGGACGAGCAGTACTTC.

The rearrangement links TRBV27 to TRBJ2-1, with TRBD2 as a possible D gene (5 bases). The CDR3 spans 13 residues. The V end was cut by 5 bases, the J end by 6 bases, with 11 bases between. The germline CDR1 and CDR2 sequences are MNHEY and SMNVEV (reference sequence). CDR3 amino acids: CASSPTIINEQFF. In DNA form, the CDR3 reads TGTGCCAGCAGTCCGACTATTATCAATGAGCAGTTCTTC.

The table lists this clonotype with a few counts. The gene calls are TRBV29-1 and TRBJ2-7; a weak D match, TRBD2 (5 bases). The V end was cut by 6 bases, the J end by 3 bases, with 12 bases between. There are 12 residues in the CDR3. The germline V gene has CDR1 SQVTM and CDR2 ANQGSEA. The CDR3 nucleotides read TGCAGCGTCGGACTGTCGGGCTACGAGCAGTACTTC. It is translated as CSVGLSGYEQYF.

The J gene is TRBJ2-5, the V gene TRBV28, with D unresolved. The V gene lost 5 bases and the J gene lost 5 bases, with 12 bases spanning the gap. The germline gives CDR1 MDHEN, CDR2 SYDVKM. The CDR3 length is 13 residues. CDR3 amino acids: CASSVDSSETQYF. CDR3 nucleotide sequence: TGTGCCAGCAGTGTGGATAGCTCCGAGACCCAGTACTTC.

J is TRBJ2-5 and V is TRBV3-1; D is ambiguous. The CDR3 consists of 12 residues. Trimming shortened V by 6 bases and J by 4 bases, and 9 bases separated the two germline ends. Germline CDR1 and CDR2: LGHDT and YNNKEL (reference sequence). The CDR3 protein is CASRRSSETQYF. The CDR3 DNA reads as TGTGCCAGCAGACGGAGTTCAGAGACCCAGTACTTC.

This sequence joins TRBV5-1 and TRBJ2-5; D may match TRBD1 or TRBD2 (6 bases each). The J call may be wrong; the DNA end is better matched by TRBJ2-7. The germline gives CDR1 SGHRS, CDR2 YFSETQ. CDR3 length: 15 amino acids. CDR3 DNA sequence: TGCGCCAGCAGCCTGGAGGGGGGTCCACTCTACGAGCAGTACTTC. Its protein product is CASSLEGGPLYEQYF.

A few counts support this clonotype. This chain connects TRBV20-1 to TRBJ2-7, with TRBD2 matching 9 bases. From germline, CDR1 is DFQATT and CDR2 SNEGSKA (reference sequence). The length of the CDR3 is 16 residues. V dropped 1 base and J dropped 0; count of bases not matched to a gene: 7. The CDR3 region is CSARGASGDSSYEQYF. The CDR3 DNA reads as TGCAGTGCTAGAGGGGCTAGCGGGGATAGCTCCTACGAGCAGTACTTC.

This clonotype occurred a few times. The chain recombines TRBV5-1 with TRBJ2-1; 9 bases are a match to TRBD2. Unmatched junction bases numbered 6, after V lost 4 bases and J lost 4 bases. There are 15 residues in the CDR3. Germline CDR1 SGHRS, CDR2 YFSETQ. The CDR3 DNA sequence: TGCGCCAGCAGCCGGGGACTAGCCGGTTACAATGAGCAGTTCTTC. It is translated as CASSRGLAGYNEQFF.

There are many counts of this clonotype. The chain employs TRBV20-1 and TRBJ2-7, with D unresolved. V was shortened by 5 bases and J by 1 base, with 12 bases between the two germline ends. The CDR3 contains 13 residues. Germline values: CDR1 DFQATT, CDR2 SNEGSKA (reference sequence). CDR3 coding DNA: TGCAGTGCTCCGGTGGTCGCTTCCTACGAGCAGTACTTC. Its protein product is CSAPVVASYEQYF.

This chain links TRBV3-1 with TRBJ2-7, with D hard to call. Germline CDR1 is LGHDT and CDR2 is YNNKEL (reference sequence). The V end lost 1 base, the J end lost 7 bases, and 11 bases lay between the germline ends. This CDR3 spans 13 amino acids. The DNA for the CDR3 is TGTGCCAGCAGCCAAGCCGGACCGGGTGAGCAGTACTTC. The encoded protein is CASSQAGPGEQYF.

V usage is TRBV27 and J usage is TRBJ1-6; D uncertain. The CDR3 is 15 residues long. Germline V gene sequence: CDR1 MNHEY, CDR2 SMNVEV (reference sequence). With 2 bases removed from V and 0 bases from J, the gap between germline ends came to 5 bases. For the CDR3, the DNA is TGTGCCAGCAGTTTAGGGGTCTCCTATAATTCACCCCTCCACTTT. Amino acid sequence: CASSLGVSYNSPLHF.

Of note for this clonotype: A clone one base away is much larger, so this may be a read error. The chain joins TRBV29-1 to TRBJ2-1; D possibly corresponds to TRBD2 (6 bases). V was cut by 6 bases and J by 8 bases, with 20 bases left in between. Germline V gives CDR1 SQVTM, CDR2 ANQGSEA. This CDR3 spans 14 amino acids. In DNA, the CDR3 is TGCAGCGTCCCTACTGACGGGAGAGGTTATGAGCAGTTCTTC. This translates into CSVPTDGRGYEQFF.

This clonotype was seen a handful of times. The chain links TRBV20-1 to TRBJ2-4, with D unclear. Between the trimmed V and J ends, which lost 1 base and 2 bases, there was a span of 6 bases. CDR1 DFQATT and CDR2 SNEGSKA come from the germline V gene (reference sequence). The CDR3 has 13 amino acids. CDR3 in DNA: TGCAGTGCTAGAGCTCTATCCAAAAACATTCAGTACTTC. Amino acids: CSARALSKNIQYF.

This clonotype has ten or more counts. The chain couples TRBV27 to TRBJ2-7; D is unresolved. V gave up 2 bases and J gave up 4 bases, with 15 bases separating them. The CDR3 contains 15 residues. CDR1 is MNHEY, CDR2 SMNVEV, per germline (reference sequence). Here the CDR3 reads CASSLKRPPAYEQYF. The CDR3 DNA is TGTGCCAGCAGTTTAAAACGACCCCCAGCTTACGAGCAGTACTTC.

The chain recombines TRBV7-6 with TRBJ2-7; 7 bases line up with TRBD1. CDR1 and CDR2 from the germline V gene are SGHVS and FNYEAQ. The CDR3 length is 15 residues. V trimming: 3 bases; J trimming: 3 bases; junction bases outside the gene matches: 8. The CDR3 bases are TGTGCCAGCAGCTTGTGGGACAGTAACCTCTACGAGCAGTACTTC. It specifies CASSLWDSNLYEQYF.

The chain employs TRBV29-1 and TRBJ2-7; maybe TRBD1 (6 bases). The CDR3 extends over 14 amino acids. Trimming removed 5 bases from V and 0 bases from J, with 14 bases in between. CDR1 and CDR2 from the germline V gene are SQVTM and ANQGSEA. CDR3 coding DNA: TGCAGCGTTATAGACAGGTCCTTCTCCTACGAGCAGTACTTC. Translation gives CSVIDRSFSYEQYF.

The chain is built from TRBV4-1 and TRBJ1-1; the D gene is possibly TRBD1 (5 bases). CDR3 size: 15 residues. In germline, CDR1 is MGHRA, CDR2 YSYEKL. Trimming pared 4 bases from V and 3 bases from J, leaving 15 bases between. The CDR3: CASSPTWGGHTEAFF. Written as DNA, the CDR3 is TGCGCCAGCAGCCCAACGTGGGGGGGTCACACTGAAGCTTTCTTT.

The table lists this clonotype with a few counts. The chain links TRBV6-2 or TRBV6-3 to TRBJ2-1, with 7 bases lining up with TRBD1. The junction had 15 bases not matched to a gene; V was cut back by 6 bases and J by 4 bases. CDR3 length: 17 amino acids. Per germline, CDR1 MNHEY and CDR2 SVGEGT. The CDR3 nucleotides are TGTGCCAGCAGACCCCTCAGGGGGACCCCAACTTACAATGAGCAGTTCTTC. Protein: CASRPLRGTPTYNEQFF.

This clonotype has just a few counts. This chain joins TRBV6-6 and TRBJ2-5; D is perhaps TRBD1 or TRBD2 (5 bases each). Germline V gives CDR1 MNHNY, CDR2 SVGAGI (reference sequence). Trimming removed 2 bases from V and 3 bases from J, with 16 bases in between. The CDR3 is made up of 16 amino acids. The CDR3 region is CASSYNRLGRKETQYF. CDR3 nucleotide sequence: TGTGCCAGCAGTTACAACCGACTGGGACGGAAAGAGACCCAGTACTTC.

This sequence joins TRBV3-1 and TRBJ1-4; D not resolved. V lost 0 bases and J 0 bases, leaving 8 bases between the germline ends. The V gene's germline CDR1 is LGHDT and CDR2 YNNKEL (reference sequence). The CDR3 runs to 16 residues. CDR3: CASSQDEATTNEKLFF. CDR3 DNA: TGTGCCAGCAGCCAAGATGAGGCAACAACTAATGAAAAACTGTTTTTT.

This clonotype was seen more than once but under ten times. V and J are TRBV27 and TRBJ2-5, with 8 positions matching TRBD2. The J call may be mistaken, given a closer DNA end match to TRBJ2-7. CDR3 length: 16 residues. Per the germline V gene, CDR1 is MNHEY and CDR2 is SMNVEV (reference sequence). CDR3 sequence reads: CASSLSFSGSRYEQYF. Here the CDR3 DNA reads TGTGCCAGCAGTTTATCGTTCAGCGGGAGTCGATACGAGCAGTACTTC.

The chain carries TRBV18 and TRBJ1-1; no definite D call. CDR1 and CDR2 (germline): KGHSH, LQKENI. The CDR3 spans 14 residues. The germline V and J ends were trimmed by 2 bases and 0 bases, with 7 bases remaining between them. This chain's CDR3 is CASSPGYMNTEAFF. CDR3 nucleotides: TGTGCCAGCTCACCAGGCTATATGAACACTGAAGCTTTCTTT.

This clonotype was recorded only once. V is TRBV20-1 and J is TRBJ2-1, with D perhaps TRBD2 (5 bases). The CDR3 loop spans 14 amino acids. In germline, CDR1 is DFQATT, CDR2 SNEGSKA (reference sequence). The V gene lost 3 bases and the J gene lost 4 bases, with 13 bases spanning the gap. CDR3 sequence: CSASRAVGYNEQFF. The CDR3 region has the DNA TGCAGTGCTAGTCGAGCGGTTGGGTACAATGAGCAGTTCTTC.

The chain carries TRBV7-9 and TRBJ1-4; D is uncertain. Germline V gene data show CDR1 as SEHNR and CDR2 as FQNEAQ (reference sequence). Trimming stripped 3 bases from V and 8 bases from J, with 10 bases between. The CDR3 spans 13 residues. The CDR3, as DNA: TGTGCCAGCAGCTTTTGGGGTAAAGAAAAACTGTTTTTT. Amino acids: CASSFWGKEKLFF.